This T cell receptor beta chain was identified during a study of T cell responses to AZD1222 COVID-19 vaccine. Points from the study as a whole: Donors in the cohort were predominantly white British and more often female, and clonal diversity was possibly underestimated. At 160-218 and 743-854, vaccine-associated CD4 TCRs were dominant, and they spanned spike. No day 14 peak samples; only post-peak repertoires were characterized. Targeting of unmutated variant regions was reportedly seen in nearly half of spike-specific TCRs.

A note on this clone: Antigen specificity is unknown.

This CDR3 has 14 residues. J gave up 2 bases and V 5 bases, and 5 bases lay outside the gene matches. Germline V gives CDR1 LGHNA, CDR2 YNFKEQ. Generated by immunoSEQ multiplex PCR, the TCRdb table keeps only in-frame clones and is missing some. The repertoire includes tens of thousands of clones, about 90% of them detected once, and 17% sits in the top ten. Sample: peripheral blood, taken on day 0 of AZD1222 vaccination. The genes are TRBV4-2 and TRBJ1-1; TRBD1 matches 7 bases. This TCR was sampled from an adult in good health. The DNA for the CDR3 is TGTGCCAGCAGCGGGACAGAGTACAACACTGAAGCTTTCTTT. Translating it yields CASSGTEYNTEAFF.